The 19 T cell receptor beta chains given below trace back to one sample, sequenced in a study of blood T cells in healthy people across ages. For the second PCR, which ran for roughly 6 to 11 cycles, a sample-barcoded 5' primer and a J-beta primer mix were used. TCRdb reprocessed the 5' RACE reads via MiXCR and lists one record per CDR3 protein. The repertoire consists of approximately 1.5 million distinct CDR3 sequences, with approximately 43% occurring once and the leading ten covering less than 5%. Sequencing input: blood. The origin of the receptors is a woman between 18 and 29 years old in good health.

The gene calls are TRBV13 and TRBJ2-2; D might be TRBD2 (6 bases). CDR3 length equals 16 residues. Germline CDR1 and CDR2: PRHDT and FYEKMQ (reference sequence). V was clipped by 0 bases and J by 4 bases, with 12 bases between them. CDR3 nucleotides: TGTGCCAGCAGCTTAGGTAGGACCGGGGGCACCGGGGAGCTGTTTTTT. As protein: CASSLGRTGGTGELFF.

This clonotype was seen a few times. The rearrangement links TRBV28 to TRBJ2-7; 7 bases are a match to TRBD1. J was trimmed by 0 bases and V by 7 bases; bases with no gene match: 6. The germline V gene has CDR1 MDHEN and CDR2 SYDVKM. The CDR3 is 14 residues long. DNA of the CDR3: TGTGCCAGCAAAGGACGGGACAGCTCCTACGAGCAGTACTTC. Protein sequence: CASKGRDSSYEQYF. Together with reference TRBV28 and TRBJ2-7, the CDR3 gives the full variable domain: DVKVTQSSRYLVKRTGEKVFLECVQDMDHENMFWYRQDPGLGLRLIYFSYDVKMKEKGDIPEGYSVSREKKERFSLILESASTNQTSMYLCASKGRDSSYEQYFGPGTRLTVT.

The chain has TRBV6-6 and TRBJ1-4, with 9 positions matching TRBD1. This CDR3 has 14 amino acids. In germline, CDR1 is MNHNY, CDR2 SVGAGI (reference sequence). V lost 7 bases and J lost 8; bases outside the gene matches: 8. The CDR3 sequence: CASIPGQGFEKLFF. CDR3 sequence (DNA): TGTGCCAGCATTCCGGGACAGGGCTTCGAAAAACTGTTTTTT.

The chain combines TRBV2 with TRBJ2-5; D remains ambiguous. The CDR3 loop spans 13 amino acids. Germline assignment: CDR1 SNHLY and CDR2 FYNNEI. The V and J ends lost 1 base and 2 bases respectively, with 5 bases between them. The CDR3 nucleotides are TGTGCCAGCAGTGAAGTAAGTCAAGAGACCCAGTACTTC. It encodes CASSEVSQETQYF.

V gene TRBV29-1 combines with J gene TRBJ2-5; D might be TRBD1 or TRBD2, each matching 6 bases. The CDR3 is 12 amino acids. The germline CDR1 and CDR2 sequences are SQVTM and ANQGSEA. V was pared by 5 bases and J by 5 bases, with 12 bases between. The CDR3 sequence is CSVSEGGETQYF. As DNA, the CDR3 is TGCAGCGTTTCGGAAGGGGGGGAGACCCAGTACTTC.

The chain has TRBV28 and TRBJ2-4; D remains ambiguous. The CDR3 spans 15 residues. V gave up 6 bases and J gave up 13 bases, with 25 bases separating them. Per germline, CDR1 MDHEN and CDR2 SYDVKM. CDR3 in DNA: TGTGCCAGCAGCCTCCCGGGCGCCCTAGGGAATGAGCAGTACTTC. It translates to CASSLPGALGNEQYF.

The rearrangement links TRBV2 to TRBJ2-1; 7 bases align to TRBD2. J lost 6 bases, V lost 3 bases, and 11 bases had no gene match. Germline values: CDR1 SNHLY, CDR2 FYNNEI. The CDR3 consists of 16 residues. The DNA for the CDR3 is TGTGCCAGCAGTGACCTTAGCGGGCCAAGGGGCAATGAGCAGTTCTTC. Protein sequence: CASSDLSGPRGNEQFF.

Turning to this clonotype: At one of its ends the junction is not consistent with the germline gene, which may arise from a read error. This chain links TRBV29-1 with TRBJ2-3, with D maybe TRBD2 (6 bases). The CDR3 covers 17 residues. Germline CDR1 is SQVTM and CDR2 is ANQGSEA. CDR3 sequence (DNA): TGCAGCGTTGTTGGCTTAGCGGAAGAGGGAGGCACAGATGCGCAGTATTTT. Its protein product is CSVVGLAEEGGTDAQYF.

The V gene is TRBV3-1, the J gene TRBJ2-3, with D possibly being TRBD1 or TRBD2 (6 bases each). Looked up from germline, CDR1 is LGHDT and CDR2 is YNNKEL (reference sequence). There are 15 residues in the CDR3. Trimming removed 2 bases from V and 6 bases from J, with 15 bases in between. CDR3 DNA: TGTGCCAGCAGCCAATCGCTAGCGAGGGGGGATACGCAGTATTTT. Residues: CASSQSLARGDTQYF.

The chain couples TRBV28 to TRBJ2-1; 7 bases map to TRBD2. The CDR3 has 19 residues. Germline CDR1 is MDHEN and CDR2 is SYDVKM. V lost 5 bases to trimming and J lost 8 bases; unmatched junction nucleotides: 24. The CDR3 DNA sequence: TGTGCCAGCAGTCCACTAACCCGGACTAGGGTTCACCGGGTGTATGAGCAGTTCTTC. This codes for CASSPLTRTRVHRVYEQFF.

Comments on this clonotype: At one boundary the junction diverges from the germline segment, which might be a read error. The V call is TRBV10-1, the J call TRBJ2-7, with D tentatively TRBD2 (5 bases). Per the germline V gene, CDR1 is WNHNN and CDR2 is SYGVQD (reference sequence). The CDR3 totals 13 residues. CDR3 amino acids: CASGDEGFHEQYF. CDR3 nucleotides: TGCGCCAGCGGTGACGAGGGCTTCCACGAGCAGTACTTC.

The chain combines TRBV7-9 with TRBJ2-5; 10 nucleotides align to TRBD1. After removal of 5 bases from V and 11 bases from J, the junction contained 14 bases not matched to a gene. The germline V gene has CDR1 SEHNR and CDR2 FQNEAQ (reference sequence). The CDR3 runs 15 residues. The CDR3 DNA is TGTGCCAGCAGCGCCGGGACAGGGGAAGGGTATGAGCAGTACTTC. Its protein product is CASSAGTGEGYEQYF. Combining the CDR3 with reference TRBV7-9 and TRBJ2-5 gives the whole variable domain DTGVSQNPRHKITKRGQNVTFRCDPISEHNRLYWYRQTLGQGPEFLTYFQNEAQLEKSRLLSDRFSAERPKGSFSTLEIQRTEQGDSAMYLCASSAGTGEGYEQYFGPGTRLLVL.

The chain is built from TRBV7-9 and TRBJ2-7, with D hard to call. CDR3 length: 15 residues. V dropped 2 bases and J dropped 7 bases, with 18 bases sitting between them. CDR1 is SEHNR and CDR2 is FQNEAQ in the germline V gene (reference sequence). The CDR3 coding sequence is TGTGCCAGCAGCTTAAAGGGCGGACGCGACAATGAGCAGTACTTC. Translation gives CASSLKGGRDNEQYF. The full variable domain, its missing parts supplied by reference TRBV7-9 and TRBJ2-7, is DTGVSQNPRHKITKRGQNVTFRCDPISEHNRLYWYRQTLGQGPEFLTYFQNEAQLEKSRLLSDRFSAERPKGSFSTLEIQRTEQGDSAMYLCASSLKGGRDNEQYFGPGTRLTVT.

The rearrangement links TRBV29-1 to TRBJ2-5; tentatively, D is TRBD1 (6 bases). The ends were cut back, 6 bases at V and 2 bases at J, with 13 bases in the middle. Germline values: CDR1 SQVTM, CDR2 ANQGSEA. This CDR3 spans 13 amino acids. CDR3 loop: CSVLTGFQETQYF. The CDR3 coding sequence is TGCAGCGTCCTAACAGGGTTTCAAGAGACCCAGTACTTC.

This clonotype was counted between two and nine times. V is TRBV20-1 and J is TRBJ2-7; TRBD2 agrees at 8 bases. Per the germline V gene, CDR1 is DFQATT and CDR2 is SNEGSKA (reference sequence). This CDR3 comprises 19 residues. Unmatched junction bases numbered 18, after V lost 0 bases and J lost 2 bases. CDR3 loop: CSARDWRGSAGALTYEQYF. The CDR3 region has the DNA TGCAGTGCTAGAGATTGGAGGGGTTCAGCGGGAGCTCTGACCTACGAGCAGTACTTC.

About this clonotype itself: A much more abundant neighbour one base away suggests this may be a read error. The gene calls are TRBV11-2 and TRBJ1-5; D gene ambiguous. CDR3 length: 14 residues. The germline V and J ends were trimmed by 8 bases and 6 bases, with 17 bases remaining between them. From germline, CDR1 is SGHAT and CDR2 FQNNGV. This chain's CDR3 is CASRSDGTSQPQHF. CDR3 bases: TGTGCCAGCCGCTCGGACGGAACAAGTCAGCCCCAGCATTTT. The complete variable domain, with remaining parts taken from reference TRBV11-2 and TRBJ1-5, reads EAGVAQSPRYKIIEKRQSVAFWCNPISGHATLYWYQQILGQGPKLLIQFQNNGVVDDSQLPKDRFSAERLKGVDSTLKIQPAKLEDSAVYLCASRSDGTSQPQHFGDGTRLSIL.

The genes are TRBV20-1 and TRBJ2-7; D is possibly TRBD1 or TRBD2 (6 bases each). The CDR3 totals 15 residues. Trimming removed 0 bases from V and 2 bases from J, with 14 bases in between. Germline loops: CDR1 DFQATT, CDR2 SNEGSKA (reference sequence). The CDR3 DNA is TGCAGTGCTAGAGATCCGGGGGCCAACCCCTACGAGCAGTACTTC. Translating it yields CSARDPGANPYEQYF.

This chain uses TRBV5-1 with TRBJ2-7, with 14 bases lining up with TRBD2. Germline V gene sequence: CDR1 SGHRS, CDR2 YFSETQ. V shed 4 bases and J 1 base; nucleotides not matched to a gene: 10. The CDR3 has 18 residues. CDR3 sequence reads: CASSPLGLAGGFSYEQYF. For the CDR3, the DNA is TGCGCCAGCAGCCCTCTTGGACTAGCGGGGGGCTTTTCCTACGAGCAGTACTTC.

V gene TRBV20-1 combines with J gene TRBJ1-1, with D perhaps TRBD1 (6 bases). This CDR3 has 13 residues. The germline CDR1 and CDR2 sequences are DFQATT and SNEGSKA (reference sequence). With 0 bases removed from V and 12 bases from J, the gap between germline ends came to 17 bases. The CDR3 DNA reads TGCAGTGCTAGAGATCTCGGTGGGACATTGACTTTCTTT. This codes for CSARDLGGTLTFF.